The 22 T cell receptor beta chains presented below share a single source sample, sequenced in a study of beta chain features in type 1 diabetes. cDNA synthesis used the whole RNA isolate, giving expressed TCRB sequences. Here immunoSEQ multiplex PCR was the method, and the copy in TCRdb shows in-frame clones only, minus some. The table records roughly 500,000 clones, approximately 10% of them present only once. The source material was naive CD4+ T cells from blood. All receptors come from a woman between 18 and 29 years old in good health.

There are a few counts of this clone. The chain joins TRBV7-2 to TRBJ2-1; tentatively, D is TRBD2 (5 bases). Germline CDR1 and CDR2: SGHTA and FQGNSA. V lost 6 bases and J lost 2, with 14 bases in between. There are 15 residues in the CDR3. CDR3 nucleotides: TGTGCCAGCAGTCCTGACTACTCCACCTACAATGAGCAGTTCTTC. It translates to CASSPDYSTYNEQFF.

The chain joins TRBV2 to TRBJ2-3, with D uncertain. This CDR3 comprises 13 residues. V lost 6 bases to trimming and J lost 2 bases, with 9 bases between them. In germline, CDR1 is SNHLY, CDR2 FYNNEI. Written as DNA, the CDR3 is TGTGCCAGCAGCTGGGGTGCCACAGATACGCAGTATTTT. It encodes CASSWGATDTQYF.

The chain recombines TRBV7-6 with TRBJ2-2, with 7 bases lining up with TRBD1. The CDR3 consists of 15 residues. Germline CDR1 is SGHVS and CDR2 is FNYEAQ. V lost 5 bases, J lost 4 bases, and 7 bases stayed unmatched. The CDR3 coding sequence is TGTGCCAGCAGCCCTACAGGGGTTGGCACCGGGGAGCTGTTTTTT. Amino acids: CASSPTGVGTGELFF.

In this sample, this clone turned up a few times. This chain connects TRBV9 to TRBJ1-2; no reliable D call. Per the germline V gene, CDR1 is SGDLS and CDR2 is YYNGEE. Trimming took 3 bases from V and 2 from J, leaving 5 bases between them. The CDR3 totals 12 residues. CDR3: CASSGLNYGYTF. The DNA for the CDR3 is TGTGCCAGCAGCGGGTTGAACTATGGCTACACCTTC.

J is TRBJ2-3 and V is TRBV18, with D maybe TRBD2 (5 bases). Trimming removed 5 bases at V and 2 bases at J, with 14 bases between. The CDR3 covers 15 residues. Germline assignment: CDR1 KGHSH and CDR2 LQKENI. The CDR3 region has the DNA TGTGCCAGCTCAAGCGGCGGATACTTCACAGATACGCAGTATTTT. Residues: CASSSGGYFTDTQYF.

Only a few counts were recorded for this clone. V usage is TRBV11-2 and J usage is TRBJ2-3, with D perhaps matching TRBD1 (6 bases). Trimming left V 7 bases short and J 0 bases short, with 14 bases between. The CDR3 length is 15 residues. Germline V gene lookup returns CDR1 SGHAT and CDR2 FQNNGV. CDR3 loop: CASTPGAPSTDTQYF. In nucleotides, the CDR3 is TGTGCCAGCACCCCAGGGGCTCCTAGCACAGATACGCAGTATTTT.

V and J are TRBV7-6 and TRBJ1-2, with D uncertain. This CDR3 contains 13 residues. Trimming left V 3 bases short and J 4 bases short, with 9 bases between. CDR1 and CDR2 from the germline V gene are SGHVS and FNYEAQ. Here the CDR3 DNA reads TGTGCCAGCAGCTTGGCGGGAGGCTATGGCTACACCTTC. Translated, it gives CASSLAGGYGYTF.

A few counts support this clone. V and J are TRBV18 and TRBJ2-5; a possible D gene is TRBD2 (6 bases). V gave up 0 bases and J gave up 5 bases, with 10 bases separating them. This CDR3 has 14 residues. Germline V gene sequence: CDR1 KGHSH, CDR2 LQKENI. The chain's CDR3 is CASSPPPAGETQYF. The CDR3 DNA reads as TGTGCCAGCTCACCACCCCCTGCGGGGGAGACCCAGTACTTC.

The chain links TRBV29-1 to TRBJ1-1, with D maybe TRBD1 (6 bases). V lost 6 bases, J lost 7 bases, and 9 bases lay in between. CDR1 and CDR2 (germline): SQVTM, ANQGSEA. The CDR3 is made up of 10 amino acids. CDR3 bases: TGCAGCGTGGGACACCTTGAAGCTTTCTTT. Translation gives CSVGHLEAFF.

The CDR3 protein is CASSKTGDYGYTF. The CDR3 DNA follows: TGTGCCAGCAGCAAGACAGGGGACTATGGCTACACCTTC. The V call is TRBV11-1, the J call TRBJ1-2; 8 bases agree with TRBD1. Germline assignment: CDR1 SGHAT and CDR2 FQDESV (reference sequence). V trimming: 5 bases; J trimming: 3 bases; junction bases outside the gene matches: 2. CDR3 size: 13 residues.

The genes are TRBV29-1 and TRBJ2-5; no reliable D call. This CDR3 region has 12 residues. Trimming pared 2 bases from V and 1 base from J, leaving 5 bases between. Germline V gene sequence: CDR1 SQVTM, CDR2 ANQGSEA. The CDR3 DNA sequence: TGCAGCGTTGAAAGTAGCCAAGAGACCCAGTACTTC. This encodes CSVESSQETQYF.

The J gene is TRBJ1-2, the V gene TRBV7-9; a possible D gene is TRBD1 (6 bases). CDR3 size: 15 residues. Germline V gene sequence: CDR1 SEHNR, CDR2 FQNEAQ (reference sequence). The germline V and J ends were trimmed by 5 bases and 2 bases, with 15 bases remaining between them. This CDR3 is CASSLQRTVNYGYTF. In DNA, the CDR3 is TGTGCCAGCAGCCTCCAAAGGACAGTCAACTATGGCTACACCTTC.

This clone turned up a few times. The chain employs TRBV28 and TRBJ1-5, with 7 nucleotides matching TRBD1. V gave up 10 bases and J gave up 3 bases; unmatched junction bases: 9. Germline CDR1 reads MDHEN; CDR2 reads SYDVKM. The length of the CDR3 is 14 residues. The CDR3: CATTGAGVNQPQHF. The CDR3 coding sequence is TGTGCCACTACAGGGGCAGGGGTCAATCAGCCCCAGCATTTT.

This clone was seen a handful of times. The chain recombines TRBV7-2 with TRBJ2-3, with D hard to call. Germline-derived CDR1 and CDR2 are SGHTA and FQGNSA. The CDR3 sequence is 15 residues long. V lost 5 bases to trimming and J lost 1 base, with 13 bases between them. The CDR3, as DNA: TGTGCCAGCAGCCAAGCTAGTGGGGGCACAGATACGCAGTATTTT. This encodes CASSQASGGTDTQYF.

The table lists this clone with a few counts. The rearrangement joins TRBV9 to TRBJ2-5; tentative D call: TRBD1 (5 bases). The V gene's germline CDR1 is SGDLS and CDR2 YYNGEE. V was pared by 4 bases and J by 4 bases, with 17 bases between. The CDR3 sequence is 15 residues long. This chain's CDR3 is CASSLGRGVTETQYF. The CDR3, as DNA: TGTGCCAGCAGCCTGGGTAGGGGCGTGACAGAGACCCAGTACTTC.

The chain combines TRBV2 with TRBJ2-7; 7 bases are shared with TRBD2. The CDR3 has 13 residues. J lost 6 bases, V lost 1 base, and 3 bases had no gene match. CDR1 SNHLY and CDR2 FYNNEI come from the germline V gene. This CDR3 reads CASSEEGGAEQYF. CDR3 DNA sequence: TGTGCCAGCAGTGAAGAGGGAGGGGCCGAGCAGTACTTC.

Here the CDR3 reads CSVAGANTEAFF. The CDR3 DNA reads as TGCAGCGTAGCAGGGGCGAACACTGAAGCTTTCTTT. J is TRBJ1-1 and V is TRBV29-1; D perhaps matches TRBD1 (6 bases). Per the germline V gene, CDR1 is SQVTM and CDR2 is ANQGSEA. CDR3 size: 12 residues. Between the trimmed V and J ends, which lost 6 bases and 1 base, there was a span of 9 bases. Full variable domain (remainder filled in from reference TRBV29-1 and TRBJ1-1): SAVISQKPSRDICQRGTSLTIQCQVDSQVTMMFWYRQQPGQSLTLIATANQGSEATYESGFVIDKFPISRPNLTFSTLTVSNMSPEDSSIYLCSVAGANTEAFFGQGTRLTVV.

The sample holds a few counts of this clone. The chain combines TRBV4-1 with TRBJ2-7; TRBD2 is a possible D gene (6 bases). V dropped 3 bases and J dropped 3 bases, with 18 bases sitting between them. In germline, CDR1 is MGHRA, CDR2 YSYEKL. The CDR3 is 16 residues long. This chain's CDR3 is CASSQGGVTNFYEQYV. In DNA, the CDR3 is TGCGCCAGCAGCCAGGGCGGGGTGACGAACTTCTACGAGCAGTACGTC.

This clone was observed a few times. V and J are TRBV25-1 and TRBJ1-1, with D possibly being TRBD1 (6 bases). The germline V and J ends were trimmed by 6 bases and 0 bases, with 8 bases remaining between them. This CDR3 comprises 13 residues. Germline assignment: CDR1 MGHDK and CDR2 SYGVNS. CDR3: CASRWTVNTEAFF. Here the CDR3 DNA reads TGTGCCAGCAGATGGACAGTGAACACTGAAGCTTTCTTT.

The chain is built from TRBV7-2 and TRBJ2-5; D not resolved. CDR1 is SGHTA and CDR2 is FQGNSA in the germline V gene. This CDR3 contains 11 residues. Trimming left V 5 bases short and J 5 bases short, with 6 bases between. The CDR3 nucleotides read TGTGCCAGCAGCCCCAGGGAGACCCAGTACTTC. It specifies CASSPRETQYF.

The chain combines TRBV7-9 with TRBJ2-5; D is undetermined. This CDR3 spans 16 amino acids. V lost 2 bases and J lost 0, with 13 bases in between. Per the germline V gene, CDR1 is SEHNR and CDR2 is FQNEAQ (reference sequence). The CDR3: CASSLRPSRYQETQYF. The CDR3 coding sequence is TGTGCCAGCAGCTTACGTCCATCGAGGTACCAAGAGACCCAGTACTTC.

Only a few counts were recorded for this clone. The V and J genes are TRBV7-2 and TRBJ1-5; no reliable D call. The CDR3 spans 12 residues. Trimming left V 2 bases short and J 8 bases short, with 7 bases between. Germline-derived CDR1 and CDR2 are SGHTA and FQGNSA. This chain's CDR3 is CASSLPGKPQHF. CDR3 DNA sequence: TGTGCCAGCAGCTTACCCGGCAAGCCCCAGCATTTT.